Below, 12 T cell receptor beta chains from the same sample are listed, as sequenced in a study of OX40 agonist ivuxolimab in advanced cancers. Sequenced by immunoSEQ multiplex PCR; TCRdb stores in-frame clones only, minus some. The top ten clones hold approximately 2.9% of a sample with 86,000 or so clones, approximately 90% of them seen once. The material was CD4+ or CD8+ T cells sorted from blood, obtained in a trial of the OX40 agonist ivuxolimab. These receptors all come from an adult with an advanced solid tumor such as melanoma, head and neck, liver or kidney cancer.

This chain joins TRBV7-9 and TRBJ1-1; D remains ambiguous. The CDR3 has 14 residues. V lost 5 bases and J 0 bases, leaving 10 bases between the germline ends. Germline V gene data show CDR1 as SEHNR and CDR2 as FQNEAQ (reference sequence). CDR3 in amino acids: CASSPGVLNTEAFF. As DNA, the CDR3 is TGTGCCAGCAGCCCGGGTGTACTGAACACTGAAGCTTTCTTT.

This chain connects TRBV28 to TRBJ2-7; 7 bases are shared with TRBD2. Germline V gene data show CDR1 as MDHEN and CDR2 as SYDVKM. The CDR3 consists of 14 residues. V was clipped by 2 bases and J by 2 bases; unmatched bases: 3. The CDR3 sequence: CASSLSGRAYEQYF. The CDR3 bases are TGTGCCAGCAGTTTAAGTGGGAGGGCCTACGAGCAGTACTTC.

This rearrangement joins TRBV18 to TRBJ2-2; weak D call: TRBD2 (5 bases). Germline loops: CDR1 KGHSH, CDR2 LQKENI. The ends were cut back, 5 bases at V and 4 bases at J, with 17 bases in the middle. CDR3 length: 16 residues. DNA for the CDR3: TGTGCCAGCTCAGCCGTAGAGGGTAGTTTCACCGGGGAGCTGTTTTTT. Translated, it gives CASSAVEGSFTGELFF.

V is TRBV5-1 and J is TRBJ2-1; 11 bases align to TRBD2. With 4 bases clipped from V and 9 bases from J, the junction kept 9 bases outside the gene matches. CDR3 length equals 15 residues. The germline V gene encodes CDR1 SGHRS and CDR2 YFSETQ. The CDR3 here is CASSITSGGSGEQFF. CDR3 DNA sequence: TGCGCCAGCAGCATCACTAGCGGGGGCTCGGGTGAGCAGTTCTTC.

This clone has just a few counts. The gene calls are TRBV6-6 and TRBJ2-1, with 8 bases that match TRBD1. V trimming: 7 bases; J trimming: 2 bases; junction bases outside the gene matches: 4. CDR3 length equals 14 residues. Germline values: CDR1 MNHNY, CDR2 SVGAGI (reference sequence). Here the CDR3 reads CASIQTGAYNEQFF. DNA of the CDR3: TGTGCCAGCATCCAGACAGGGGCCTACAATGAGCAGTTCTTC.

This clone occurred once. The V and J genes are TRBV6-1 and TRBJ1-5; perhaps TRBD1 as D (5 bases). Per germline, CDR1 MNHNS and CDR2 SASEGT. The CDR3 is made up of 13 amino acids. The germline V and J ends were trimmed by 7 bases and 4 bases, with 11 bases remaining between them. The CDR3 loop is CASTRDPNQPQHF. CDR3 DNA sequence: TGTGCCAGCACCCGGGACCCGAATCAGCCCCAGCATTTT.

The V gene is TRBV7-9, the J gene TRBJ2-3; D possibly corresponds to TRBD1 (5 bases). The CDR3 contains 13 residues. V was pared by 4 bases and J by 4 bases, with 9 bases between. Germline V CDR1 and CDR2: SEHNR, FQNEAQ (reference sequence). CDR3 loop: CASSSRQSDTQYF. Written as DNA, the CDR3 is TGTGCCAGCAGCTCCAGACAGTCAGATACGCAGTATTTT.

V usage is TRBV6-5 and J usage is TRBJ2-3, with 8 bases lining up with TRBD2. Germline V gene lookup returns CDR1 MNHEY and CDR2 SVGAGI. This CDR3 comprises 16 residues. V trimming: 0 bases; J trimming: 2 bases; junction bases outside the gene matches: 4. The DNA of the CDR3 is TGTGCCAGCAGTTACTCGAGTAGCGGGGCCACAGATACGCAGTATTTT. It is translated as CASSYSSSGATDTQYF.

This clone came up a few times. This rearrangement joins TRBV7-2 to TRBJ2-7, with D unclear. The V end was cut by 1 base, the J end by 0 bases, with 10 bases between. Germline CDR1 is SGHTA and CDR2 is FQGNSA. The length of the CDR3 is 15 residues. The CDR3 is CASSLDPAVSYEQYF. CDR3 nucleotides: TGTGCCAGCAGCTTAGATCCAGCCGTCTCCTACGAGCAGTACTTC. The full variable domain, completed using reference TRBV7-2 and TRBJ2-7, is GAGVSQSPSNKVTEKGKDVELRCDPISGHTALYWYRQSLGQGLEFLIYFQGNSAPDKSGLPSDRFSAERTGGSVSTLTIQRTQQEDSAVYLCASSLDPAVSYEQYFGPGTRLTVT.

The chain carries TRBV6-6 and TRBJ1-1; 10 bases are shared with TRBD1. There are 14 residues in the CDR3. The trim removed 6 bases at V and 4 bases at J, leaving 5 bases unmatched. CDR1 MNHNY and CDR2 SVGAGI come from the germline V gene (reference sequence). The CDR3 sequence is CASSNGQGGTEAFF. The CDR3 coding sequence is TGTGCCAGCAGCAATGGACAGGGGGGCACTGAAGCTTTCTTT.

The chain joins TRBV30 to TRBJ1-1, with D possibly matching TRBD1 (5 bases). The CDR3 totals 13 residues. CDR1 and CDR2 (germline): GTSNPN, SVGIG (reference sequence). V lost 3 bases to trimming and J lost 4 bases, with 12 bases between them. The CDR3, as DNA: TGTGCCTGGAGGGGGCAGGGTTTCACTGAAGCTTTCTTT. Amino acids: CAWRGQGFTEAFF.

The chain couples TRBV18 to TRBJ2-7; 8 positions agree with TRBD1. V trimming: 3 bases; J trimming: 7 bases; junction bases outside the gene matches: 5. From germline, CDR1 is KGHSH and CDR2 LQKENI. The CDR3 spans 13 residues. The CDR3 DNA follows: TGTGCCAGCTCACCTGACAGGGGCGGAGAGCAGTACTTC. It translates to CASSPDRGGEQYF.